This TCR beta chain was captured in a study of T cell responses to AZD1222 COVID-19 vaccine. Study observations and caveats: Nearly half of spike-specific TCRs reportedly target variant regions that are unmutated in the B.1.351 and B.1.1.7 variants. With dominance at 160-218 and 743-854, vaccine-associated CD4 TCRs spanned spike. White British people made up most donors, females outnumbered males, and clonal diversity was possibly underestimated.

The repertoire was sequenced with immunoSEQ multiplex PCR; TCRdb's copy has only in-frame clones and lacks some. This table holds 120,000 or so clones, over 75% found once. V lost 0 bases and J 3 bases, leaving 9 bases between the germline ends. Germline assignment: CDR1 LNHNV and CDR2 YYDKDF (reference sequence). The CDR3 totals 14 residues. A note on this clone: Its antigen is unidentified.

Source: peripheral blood, taken 28 days after the second dose of the MenACWY control vaccine. This chain joins TRBV15 and TRBJ2-7; D is ambiguous. The source is an adult who received the MenACWY meningococcal vaccine as a control. The CDR3 here is CATSRDGSVYEQYF. Written as DNA, the CDR3 is TGTGCCACCAGCAGAGATGGCTCTGTCTACGAGCAGTACTTC.